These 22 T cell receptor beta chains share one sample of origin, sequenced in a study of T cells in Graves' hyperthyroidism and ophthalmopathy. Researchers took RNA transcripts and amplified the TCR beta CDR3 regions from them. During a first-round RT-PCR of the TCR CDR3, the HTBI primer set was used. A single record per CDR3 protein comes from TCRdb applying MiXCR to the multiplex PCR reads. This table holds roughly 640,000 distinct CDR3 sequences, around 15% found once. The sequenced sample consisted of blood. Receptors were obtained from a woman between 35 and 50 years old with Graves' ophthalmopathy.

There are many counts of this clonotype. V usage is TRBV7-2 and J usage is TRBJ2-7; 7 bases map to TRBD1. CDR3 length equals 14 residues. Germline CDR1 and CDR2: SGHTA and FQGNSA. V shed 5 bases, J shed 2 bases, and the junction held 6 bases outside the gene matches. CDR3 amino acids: CASSRSGQTYEQYF. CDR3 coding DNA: TGTGCCAGCAGCCGCTCGGGACAGACCTACGAGCAGTACTTC.

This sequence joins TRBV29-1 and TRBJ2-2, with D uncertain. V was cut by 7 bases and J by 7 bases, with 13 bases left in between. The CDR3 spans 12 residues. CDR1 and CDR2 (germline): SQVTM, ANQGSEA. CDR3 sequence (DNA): TGCAGCGCCAAAAGCAGCTACGGGGAGCTGTTTTTT. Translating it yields CSAKSSYGELFF.

The CDR3 DNA follows: TGTGCCAGTAGTATCCTGGGACAGACGAAGAGCTCCTACAATGAGCAGTTCTTC. Its translation: CASSILGQTKSSYNEQFF. This chain links TRBV19 with TRBJ2-1; TRBD1 matches at 7 bases. CDR3 length equals 18 residues. V dropped 3 bases and J dropped 0; count of bases not matched to a gene: 11. In germline, CDR1 is LNHDA, CDR2 SQIVND (reference sequence).

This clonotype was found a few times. This CDR3 is CASSLRDSSSGNTIYF. As DNA, the CDR3 is TGTGCCAGCAGCCTGCGGGACTCGAGCTCTGGAAACACCATATATTTT. V gene TRBV3-1 combines with J gene TRBJ1-3; TRBD1 might be the D (5 bases). The CDR3 runs to 16 residues. V lost 4 bases, J lost 0 bases, and 13 bases lay in between. Germline V lookup: CDR1 LGHDT, CDR2 YNNKEL (reference sequence).

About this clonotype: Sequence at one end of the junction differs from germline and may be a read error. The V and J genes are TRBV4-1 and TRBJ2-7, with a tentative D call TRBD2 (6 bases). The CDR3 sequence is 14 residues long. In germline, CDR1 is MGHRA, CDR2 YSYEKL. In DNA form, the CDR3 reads TGTGCCAGCAGCCAAGATGCGCGGGAATACGAGCAGTACTTC. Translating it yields CASSQDAREYEQYF.

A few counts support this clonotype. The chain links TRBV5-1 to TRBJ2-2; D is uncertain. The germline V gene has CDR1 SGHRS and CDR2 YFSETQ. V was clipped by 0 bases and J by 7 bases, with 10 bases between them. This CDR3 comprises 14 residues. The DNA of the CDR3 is TGCGCCAGCAGCTTGGGAACAATCAACGGGGAGCTGTTTTTT. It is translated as CASSLGTINGELFF.

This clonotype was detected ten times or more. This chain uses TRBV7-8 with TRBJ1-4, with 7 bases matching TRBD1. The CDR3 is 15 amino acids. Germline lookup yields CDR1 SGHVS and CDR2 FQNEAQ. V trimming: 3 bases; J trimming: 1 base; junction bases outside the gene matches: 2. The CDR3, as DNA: TGTGCCAGCAGCTTGGACAGGCTAACTAATGAAAAACTGTTTTTT. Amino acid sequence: CASSLDRLTNEKLFF. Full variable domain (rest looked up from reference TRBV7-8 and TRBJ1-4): GAGVSQSPRYKVAKRGQDVALRCDPISGHVSLFWYQQALGQGPEFLTYFQNEAQLDKSGLPSDRFFAERPEGSVSTLKIQRTQQEDSAVYLCASSLDRLTNEKLFFGSGTQLSVL.

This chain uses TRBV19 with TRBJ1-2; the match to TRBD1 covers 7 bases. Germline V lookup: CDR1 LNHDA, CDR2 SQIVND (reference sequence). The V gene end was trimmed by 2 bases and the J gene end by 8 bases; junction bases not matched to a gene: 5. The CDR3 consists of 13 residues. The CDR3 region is CASSIKGGGGYTF. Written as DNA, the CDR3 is TGTGCCAGTAGTATAAAAGGGGGCGGCGGCTACACCTTC.

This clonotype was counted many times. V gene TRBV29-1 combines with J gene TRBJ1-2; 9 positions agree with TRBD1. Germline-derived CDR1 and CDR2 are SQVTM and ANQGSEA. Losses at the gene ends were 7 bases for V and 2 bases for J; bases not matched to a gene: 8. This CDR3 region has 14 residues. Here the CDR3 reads CSATLGQGNYGYTF. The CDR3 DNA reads TGCAGCGCCACCCTGGGACAGGGAAACTATGGCTACACCTTC.

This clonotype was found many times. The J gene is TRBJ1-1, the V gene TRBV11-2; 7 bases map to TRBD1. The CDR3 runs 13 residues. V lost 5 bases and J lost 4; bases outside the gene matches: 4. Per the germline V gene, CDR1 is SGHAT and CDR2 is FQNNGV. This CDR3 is CASSLHRGTEAFF. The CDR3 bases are TGTGCCAGCAGCCTCCACAGGGGCACTGAAGCTTTCTTT.

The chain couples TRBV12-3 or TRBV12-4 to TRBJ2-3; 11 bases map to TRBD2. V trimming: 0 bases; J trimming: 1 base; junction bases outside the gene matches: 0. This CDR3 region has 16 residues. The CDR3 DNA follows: TGTGCCAGCAGTTTAGCTAGCGGGGGGGGCACAGATACGCAGTATTTT. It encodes CASSLASGGGTDTQYF.

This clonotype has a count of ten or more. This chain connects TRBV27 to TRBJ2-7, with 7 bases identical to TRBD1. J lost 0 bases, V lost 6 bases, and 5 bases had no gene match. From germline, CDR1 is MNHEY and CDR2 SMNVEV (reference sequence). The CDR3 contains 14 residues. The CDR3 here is CASSPRGYSYEQYF. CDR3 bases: TGTGCCAGCAGCCCCAGGGGGTACTCCTACGAGCAGTACTTC.

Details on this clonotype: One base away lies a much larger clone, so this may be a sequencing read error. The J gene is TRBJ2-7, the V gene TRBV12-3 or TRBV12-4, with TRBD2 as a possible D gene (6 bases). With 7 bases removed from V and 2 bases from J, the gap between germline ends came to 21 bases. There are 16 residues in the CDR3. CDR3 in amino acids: CASNWRDSRETYEQYF. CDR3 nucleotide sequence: TGTGCCAGCAATTGGAGGGACTCCCGAGAGACCTACGAGCAGTACTTC.

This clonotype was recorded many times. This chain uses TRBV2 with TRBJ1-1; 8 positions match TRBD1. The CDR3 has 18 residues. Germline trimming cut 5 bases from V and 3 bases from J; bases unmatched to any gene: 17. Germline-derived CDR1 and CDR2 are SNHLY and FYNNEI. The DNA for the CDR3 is TGTGCCAGCAGTCCGGGTGGACAGGGAACGGCCGGGGACACTGAAGCTTTCTTT. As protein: CASSPGGQGTAGDTEAFF.

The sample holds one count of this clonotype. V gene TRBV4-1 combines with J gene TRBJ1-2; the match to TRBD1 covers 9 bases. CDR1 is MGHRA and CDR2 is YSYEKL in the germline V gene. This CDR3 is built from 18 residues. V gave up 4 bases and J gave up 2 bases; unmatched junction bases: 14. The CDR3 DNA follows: TGCGCCAGCAGCCTCCCTCGTGGGGAACAGGGGGCGAACTATGGCTACACCTTC. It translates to CASSLPRGEQGANYGYTF.

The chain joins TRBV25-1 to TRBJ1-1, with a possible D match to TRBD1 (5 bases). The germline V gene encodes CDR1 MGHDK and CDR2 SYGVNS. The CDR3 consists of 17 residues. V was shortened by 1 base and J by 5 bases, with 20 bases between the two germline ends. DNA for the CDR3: TGTGCCAGCAGTGAATCCCGGGGGACCCCTCGGAGGACTGAAGCTTTCTTT. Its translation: CASSESRGTPRRTEAFF.

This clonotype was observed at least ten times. The CDR3 region has the DNA TGTGCCAGCAGTTTTCAACAGGCGAACCCCCTCTACGAGCAGTACTTC. Translation: CASSFQQANPLYEQYF. The V and J genes are TRBV28 and TRBJ2-7; tentative D call: TRBD1 (5 bases). This CDR3 is built from 16 residues. Trimming cost V 3 bases and J 3 bases, with 18 bases left between them. Germline CDR1 and CDR2: MDHEN and SYDVKM. Full variable domain (missing parts from reference TRBV28 and TRBJ2-7): DVKVTQSSRYLVKRTGEKVFLECVQDMDHENMFWYRQDPGLGLRLIYFSYDVKMKEKGDIPEGYSVSREKKERFSLILESASTNQTSMYLCASSFQQANPLYEQYFGPGTRLTVT.

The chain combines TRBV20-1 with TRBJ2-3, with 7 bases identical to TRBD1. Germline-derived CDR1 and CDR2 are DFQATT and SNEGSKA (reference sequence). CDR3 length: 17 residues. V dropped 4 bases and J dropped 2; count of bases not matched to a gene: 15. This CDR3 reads CSAIASTGAFNTDTQYF. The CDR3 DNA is TGCAGTGCTATAGCCTCTACAGGGGCTTTTAACACAGATACGCAGTATTTT.

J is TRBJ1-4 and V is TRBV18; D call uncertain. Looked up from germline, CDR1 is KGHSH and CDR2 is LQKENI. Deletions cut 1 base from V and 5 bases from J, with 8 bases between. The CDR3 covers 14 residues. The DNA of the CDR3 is TGTGCCAGCTCACCACAGGGCGGGAATGAAAAACTGTTTTTT. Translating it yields CASSPQGGNEKLFF.

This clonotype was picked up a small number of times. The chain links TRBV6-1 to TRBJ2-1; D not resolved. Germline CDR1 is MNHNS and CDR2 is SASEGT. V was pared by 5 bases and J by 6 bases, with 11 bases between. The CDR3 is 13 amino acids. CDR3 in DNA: TGTGCCAGCAGTCCAACTCTAATCAATGAGCAGTTCTTC. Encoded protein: CASSPTLINEQFF.

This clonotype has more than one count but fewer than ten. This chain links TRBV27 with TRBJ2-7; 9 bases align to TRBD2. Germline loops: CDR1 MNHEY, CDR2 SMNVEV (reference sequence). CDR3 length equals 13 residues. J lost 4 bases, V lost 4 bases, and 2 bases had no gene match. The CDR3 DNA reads TGTGCCAGCAGTTACAGCGGGGGGTACGAGCAGTACTTC. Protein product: CASSYSGGYEQYF.

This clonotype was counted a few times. CDR3 DNA sequence: TGTGCCAGCAGCCTCCAACAGGCCCCCTACGAGCAGTACTTC. This encodes CASSLQQAPYEQYF. The chain combines TRBV3-1 with TRBJ2-7; a possible D gene is TRBD1 (5 bases). The CDR3 totals 14 residues. Germline values: CDR1 LGHDT, CDR2 YNNKEL (reference sequence). Between the trimmed V and J ends, which lost 4 bases and 2 bases, there was a span of 12 bases.